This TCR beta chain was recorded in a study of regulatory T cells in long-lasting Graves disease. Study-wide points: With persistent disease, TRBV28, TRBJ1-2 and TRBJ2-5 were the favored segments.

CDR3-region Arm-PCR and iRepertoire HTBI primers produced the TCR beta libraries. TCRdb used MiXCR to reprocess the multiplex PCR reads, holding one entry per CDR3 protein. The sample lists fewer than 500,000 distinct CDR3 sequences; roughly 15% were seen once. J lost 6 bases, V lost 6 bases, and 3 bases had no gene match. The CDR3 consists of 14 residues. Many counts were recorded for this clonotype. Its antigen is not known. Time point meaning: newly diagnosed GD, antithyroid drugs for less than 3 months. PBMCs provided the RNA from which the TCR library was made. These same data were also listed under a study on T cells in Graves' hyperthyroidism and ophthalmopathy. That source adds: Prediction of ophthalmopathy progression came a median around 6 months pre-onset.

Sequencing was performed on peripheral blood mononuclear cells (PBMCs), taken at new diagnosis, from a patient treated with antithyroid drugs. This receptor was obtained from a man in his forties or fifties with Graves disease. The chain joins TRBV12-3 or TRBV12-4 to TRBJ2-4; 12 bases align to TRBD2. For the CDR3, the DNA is TGTGCCAGCAGGGCGACTAGCGGGAGAAACATTCAGTACTTC. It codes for CASRATSGRNIQYF.